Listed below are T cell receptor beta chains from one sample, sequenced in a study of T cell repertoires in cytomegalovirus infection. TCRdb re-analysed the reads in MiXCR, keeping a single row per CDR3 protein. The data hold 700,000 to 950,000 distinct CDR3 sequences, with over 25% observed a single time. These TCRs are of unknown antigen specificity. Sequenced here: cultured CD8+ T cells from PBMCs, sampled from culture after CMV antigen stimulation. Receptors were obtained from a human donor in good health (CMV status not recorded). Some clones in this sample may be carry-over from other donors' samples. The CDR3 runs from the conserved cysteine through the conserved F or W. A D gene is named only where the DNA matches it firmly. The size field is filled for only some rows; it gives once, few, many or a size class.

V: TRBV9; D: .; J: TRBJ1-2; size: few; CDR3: CASSVDREVNYGYTF; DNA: TGTGCCAGCAGCGTAGACAGGGAGGTCAACTATGGCTACACCTTC
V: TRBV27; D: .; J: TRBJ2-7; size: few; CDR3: CASSLSRGLGYEQYF; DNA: TGTGCCAGCAGTTTATCAAGGGGCTTAGGCTACGAGCAGTACTTC
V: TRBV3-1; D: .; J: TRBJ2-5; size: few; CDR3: CASSQEVVGETQYF; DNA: TGTGCCAGCAGCCAAGAGGTCGTCGGGGAGACCCAGTACTTC
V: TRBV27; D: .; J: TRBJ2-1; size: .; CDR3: CASSSKGSYNEQFF; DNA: TGTGCCAGCAGTTCTAAGGGTTCCTACAATGAGCAGTTCTTC
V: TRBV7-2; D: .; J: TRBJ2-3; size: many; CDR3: CASSLTNTDTQYF; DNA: TGTGCCAGCAGCTTAACCAACACAGATACGCAGTATTTT
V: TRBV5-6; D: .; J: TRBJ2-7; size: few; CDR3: CASSSIERGAYEQYF; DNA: TGTGCCAGCAGCTCAATTGAGAGGGGTGCGTACGAGCAGTACTTC
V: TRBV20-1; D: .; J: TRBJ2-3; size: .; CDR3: CSASSWGPFSTDTQYF; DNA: TGCAGTGCTAGTAGCTGGGGGCCGTTTAGCACAGATACGCAGTATTTT
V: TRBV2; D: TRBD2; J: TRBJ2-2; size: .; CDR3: CASSDWTSGTNTGELFF; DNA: TGTGCCAGCAGTGACTGGACTAGCGGGACGAACACCGGGGAGCTGTTTTTT
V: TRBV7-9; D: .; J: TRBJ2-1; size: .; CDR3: CASSSSGNPLGYNEQFF; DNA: TGTGCCAGCAGCTCATCAGGTAACCCGTTAGGTTACAATGAGCAGTTCTTC
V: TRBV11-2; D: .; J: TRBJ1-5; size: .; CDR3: CASSKEGSNQPQHF; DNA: TGTGCCAGCAGCAAGGAAGGGAGCAATCAGCCCCAGCATTTT
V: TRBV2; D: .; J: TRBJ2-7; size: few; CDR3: CASSYYRVGGSYEQYF; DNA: TGTGCCAGCAGCTACTACAGGGTGGGGGGCTCCTACGAGCAGTACTTC
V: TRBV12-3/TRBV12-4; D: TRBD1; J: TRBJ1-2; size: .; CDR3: CASLFTGGGHGYTF; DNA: TGTGCCAGCCTATTTACAGGGGGCGGACATGGCTACACCTTC
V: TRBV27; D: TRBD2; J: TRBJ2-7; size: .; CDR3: CASSLSLAGYSYEQYF; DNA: TGTGCCAGCAGTTTATCTCTAGCGGGGTACTCCTACGAGCAGTACTTC
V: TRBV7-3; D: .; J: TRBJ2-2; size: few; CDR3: CASNEPGLRNTGELFF; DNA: TGTGCCAGCAACGAACCGGGACTCAGGAACACCGGGGAGCTGTTTTTT
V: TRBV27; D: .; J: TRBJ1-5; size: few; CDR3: CASSPSRGNQPQHF; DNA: TGTGCCAGCAGCCCGAGTAGGGGCAATCAGCCCCAGCATTTT
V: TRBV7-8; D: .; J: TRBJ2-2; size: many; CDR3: CASSSRGRQINTGELFF; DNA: TGTGCCAGCAGCTCAAGAGGGAGACAGATAAACACCGGGGAGCTGTTTTTT
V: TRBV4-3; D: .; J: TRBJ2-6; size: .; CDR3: CASSRTSGANVLTF; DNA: TGCGCCAGCAGCCGGACTTCTGGGGCCAACGTCCTGACTTTC
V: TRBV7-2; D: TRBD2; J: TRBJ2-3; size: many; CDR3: CASSLGRGGPDTQYF; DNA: TGTGCCAGCAGCTTGGGGCGGGGGGGCCCAGATACGCAGTATTTT
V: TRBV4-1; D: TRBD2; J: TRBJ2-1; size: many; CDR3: CASSQDLRGLDNEQFF; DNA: TGCGCCAGCAGCCAAGATCTAAGGGGACTAGACAATGAGCAGTTCTTC
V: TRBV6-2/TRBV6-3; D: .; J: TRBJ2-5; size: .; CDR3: CASSYVTDQRYQETQYF; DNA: TGTGCCAGCAGTTACGTGACAGACCAAAGGTACCAAGAGACCCAGTACTTC
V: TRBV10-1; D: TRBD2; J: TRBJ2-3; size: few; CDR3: CASSDPPRGGAADTQYF; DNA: TGCGCCAGCAGTGACCCCCCTCGCGGGGGGGCCGCAGATACGCAGTATTTT
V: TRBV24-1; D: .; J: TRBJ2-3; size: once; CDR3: CATSDSRGSVGDTQYF; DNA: TGTGCCACCAGTGATTCTAGAGGAAGTGTGGGAGATACGCAGTATTTT
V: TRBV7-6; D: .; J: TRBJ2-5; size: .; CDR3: CASSLEWGPGETQYF; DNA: TGTGCCAGCAGCTTAGAGTGGGGACCGGGAGAGACCCAGTACTTC